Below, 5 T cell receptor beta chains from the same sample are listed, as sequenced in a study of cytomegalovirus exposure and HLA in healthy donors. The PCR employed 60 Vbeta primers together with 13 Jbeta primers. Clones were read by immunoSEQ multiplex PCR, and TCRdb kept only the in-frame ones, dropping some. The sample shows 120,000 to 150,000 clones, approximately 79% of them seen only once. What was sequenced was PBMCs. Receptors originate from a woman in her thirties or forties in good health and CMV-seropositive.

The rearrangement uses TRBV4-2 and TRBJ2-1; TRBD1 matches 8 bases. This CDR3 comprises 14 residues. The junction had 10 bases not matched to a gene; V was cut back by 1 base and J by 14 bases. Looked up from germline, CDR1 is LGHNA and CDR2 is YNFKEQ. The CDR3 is CASSQGQGAQREFF. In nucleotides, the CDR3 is TGTGCCAGCAGCCAAGGCCAGGGGGCGCAAAGGGAGTTCTTC.

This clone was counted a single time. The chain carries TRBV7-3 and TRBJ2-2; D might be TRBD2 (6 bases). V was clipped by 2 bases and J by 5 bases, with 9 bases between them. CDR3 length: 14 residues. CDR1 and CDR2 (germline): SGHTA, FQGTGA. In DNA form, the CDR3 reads TGTGCCAGCAGCTTAGACGGGGGTACCGGGGAGCTGTTTTTT. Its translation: CASSLDGGTGELFF. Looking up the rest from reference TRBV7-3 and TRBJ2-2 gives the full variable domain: GAGVSQTPSNKVTEKGKYVELRCDPISGHTALYWYRQSLGQGPEFLIYFQGTGAADDSGLPNDRFFAVRPEGSVSTLKIQRTERGDSAVYLCASSLDGGTGELFFGEGSRLTVL.

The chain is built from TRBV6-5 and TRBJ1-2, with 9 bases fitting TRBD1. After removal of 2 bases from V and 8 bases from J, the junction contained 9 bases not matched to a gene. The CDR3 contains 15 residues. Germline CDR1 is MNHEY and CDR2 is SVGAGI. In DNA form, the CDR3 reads TGTGCCAGCAGTTACGTGGGACAGGGCCTTAGCGGCTACACCTTC. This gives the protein CASSYVGQGLSGYTF.

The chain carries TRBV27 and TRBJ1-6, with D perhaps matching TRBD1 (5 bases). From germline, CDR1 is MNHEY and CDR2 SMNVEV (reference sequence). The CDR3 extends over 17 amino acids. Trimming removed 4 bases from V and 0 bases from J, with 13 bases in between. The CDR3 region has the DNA TGTGCCAGCAGTTCTACAGGAGGGAGCTCCTATAATTCACCCCTCCACTTT. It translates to CASSSTGGSSYNSPLHF.

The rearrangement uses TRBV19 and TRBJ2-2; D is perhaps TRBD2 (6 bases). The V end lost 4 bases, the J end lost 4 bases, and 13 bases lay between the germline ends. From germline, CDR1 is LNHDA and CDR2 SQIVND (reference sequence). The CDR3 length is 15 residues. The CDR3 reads CASSSVQGGTGELFF. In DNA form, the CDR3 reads TGTGCCAGTAGTAGCGTCCAGGGAGGCACCGGGGAGCTGTTTTTT. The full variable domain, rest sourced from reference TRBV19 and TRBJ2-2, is DGGITQSPKYLFRKEGQNVTLSCEQNLNHDAMYWYRQDPGQGLRLIYYSQIVNDFQKGDIAEGYSVSREKKESFPLTVTSAQKNPTAFYLCASSSVQGGTGELFFGEGSRLTVL.